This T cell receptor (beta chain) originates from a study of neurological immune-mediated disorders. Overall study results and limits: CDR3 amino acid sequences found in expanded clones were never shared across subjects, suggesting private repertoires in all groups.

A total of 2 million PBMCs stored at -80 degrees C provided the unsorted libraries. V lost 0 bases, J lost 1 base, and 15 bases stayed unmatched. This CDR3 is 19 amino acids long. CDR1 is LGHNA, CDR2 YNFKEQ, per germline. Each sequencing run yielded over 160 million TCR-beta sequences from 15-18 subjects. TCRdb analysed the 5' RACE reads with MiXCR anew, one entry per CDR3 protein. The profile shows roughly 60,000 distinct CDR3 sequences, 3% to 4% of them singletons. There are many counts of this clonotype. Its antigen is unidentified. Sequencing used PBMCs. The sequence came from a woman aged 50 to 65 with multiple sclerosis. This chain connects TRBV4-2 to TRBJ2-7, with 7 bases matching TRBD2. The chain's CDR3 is CASSQEGHGAGRRSYEQYF. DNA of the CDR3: TGTGCCAGCAGCCAAGAAGGGCACGGAGCGGGACGTCGTTCCTACGAGCAGTACTTC.